Each of the 27 T cell receptor beta chains below was sequenced from the same sample in a study of technical replicates of blood from several donors listed by TCRdb under 2017. Receptor amplification or capture employed the immunoSEQ multiplex PCR assay. TCRdb carries this immuneACCESS record with in-frame sequences only. Its versions omit some clonotypes, under half of them owing to an unresolved V gene in the studies checked, with the rest unexplained. A total of around 81,000 clones appear in this sample, roughly 95% of them only once. Roughly 0.37% of the sample goes to the ten largest clones. The sample was T cells isolated from PBMCs. Receptor source: a human donor in good health.

Worth noting for this clone: Germline and junction disagree at one end, which may indicate a read error. The chain combines TRBV6-5 with TRBJ1-2; D gene ambiguous. CDR1 MNHEY and CDR2 SVGAGI come from the germline V gene. This CDR3 spans 11 amino acids. In DNA, the CDR3 is TGTGCCACCAGTTGGCGGGATGGCTACACCTTC. Encoded protein: CATSWRDGYTF.

The genes are TRBV6-5 and TRBJ2-7; 7 positions match TRBD1. CDR3 length: 15 residues. Trimming cost V 0 bases and J 4 bases; bases outside gene matches: 6. CDR1 and CDR2 from the germline V gene are MNHEY and SVGAGI. The CDR3 region has the DNA TGTGCCAGCAGTTACTCTAGAGGGGGCAGGTACGAGCAGTACTTC. As protein: CASSYSRGGRYEQYF.

The chain has TRBV7-9 and TRBJ2-7; 9 bases map to TRBD1. The CDR3 runs to 15 residues. CDR1 and CDR2 (germline): SEHNR, FQNEAQ (reference sequence). V lost 3 bases and J lost 4; bases outside the gene matches: 7. The CDR3 reads CASSFPDRGIYEQYF. CDR3 in DNA: TGTGCCAGCAGCTTTCCGGACAGGGGTATTTACGAGCAGTACTTC.

The rearrangement joins TRBV27 to TRBJ2-7, with TRBD2 matching 9 bases. This CDR3 has 14 amino acids. CDR1 is MNHEY and CDR2 is SMNVEV in the germline V gene (reference sequence). With V trimmed by 10 bases and J by 3 bases, 10 bases remained unmatched. The CDR3 coding sequence is TGTGCCACCTCTCCCGCGGGAGGGTACTACGAGCAGTACTTC. This translates into CATSPAGGYYEQYF.

V usage is TRBV5-1 and J usage is TRBJ2-3; 14 nucleotides align to TRBD2. The CDR3 runs 16 residues. Germline CDR1 reads SGHRS; CDR2 reads YFSETQ. V trimming: 3 bases; J trimming: 3 bases; junction bases outside the gene matches: 3. The CDR3 DNA follows: TGCGCCAGCAGCTCCGGGACTAGCGGGAGAACAGATACGCAGTATTTT. Translated: CASSSGTSGRTDTQYF.

The V gene is TRBV5-4, the J gene TRBJ2-7; TRBD1 might be the D (6 bases). The germline gives CDR1 SGHNT, CDR2 YYREEE (reference sequence). The CDR3 runs 15 residues. The germline V and J ends were trimmed by 0 bases and 2 bases, with 12 bases remaining between them. CDR3 nucleotides: TGTGCCAGCAGCTTGGACAGGGTCGGGACCTACGAGCAGTACTTC. Translating it yields CASSLDRVGTYEQYF.

The gene calls are TRBV9 and TRBJ2-1; a weak D match, TRBD2 (5 bases). This CDR3 spans 15 amino acids. Germline V gene sequence: CDR1 SGDLS, CDR2 YYNGEE. The germline V and J ends were trimmed by 0 bases and 7 bases, with 14 bases remaining between them. The CDR3 loop reads CASSVASIPTNEQFF. CDR3 in DNA: TGTGCCAGCAGCGTAGCTAGCATCCCTACGAATGAGCAGTTCTTC.

The genes are TRBV7-2 and TRBJ2-2, with 7 bases fitting TRBD2. The junction had 11 bases not matched to a gene; V was cut back by 5 bases and J by 5 bases. This CDR3 region has 16 residues. CDR1 is SGHTA and CDR2 is FQGNSA in the germline V gene. As DNA, the CDR3 is TGTGCCAGCAGCCCGCGGGGAGGGAAGAGGACCGGGGAGCTGTTTTTT. This gives the protein CASSPRGGKRTGELFF.

A remark on this clone: The same CDR3 arises from other DNA sequences in this sample as well. V is TRBV5-1 and J is TRBJ2-1, with D possibly matching TRBD1 (6 bases). With 0 bases removed from V and 3 bases from J, the gap between germline ends came to 7 bases. CDR3 length equals 14 residues. Germline CDR1 and CDR2: SGHRS and YFSETQ. CDR3 nucleotides: TGCGCCAGCAGCTTGGAAGGGGGCTACAATGAGCAGTTCTTC. Translating it yields CASSLEGGYNEQFF.

The rearrangement links TRBV5-4 to TRBJ1-2, with TRBD1 matching 8 bases. After removal of 2 bases from V and 6 bases from J, the junction contained 3 bases not matched to a gene. The CDR3 is 13 residues long. The germline gives CDR1 SGHNT, CDR2 YYREEE (reference sequence). The CDR3 spells CASSLGRGHGYTF. The DNA of the CDR3 is TGTGCCAGCAGCTTAGGCAGGGGGCATGGCTACACCTTC.

This clone appeared a single time. This rearrangement joins TRBV18 to TRBJ2-1; weak D call: TRBD2 (6 bases). V was cut by 3 bases and J by 4 bases, with 10 bases left in between. CDR1 and CDR2 from the germline V gene are KGHSH and LQKENI. The CDR3 has 14 residues. The CDR3 bases are TGTGCCAGCTCACCCCCAGGACTATACAATGAGCAGTTCTTC. It codes for CASSPPGLYNEQFF.

V usage is TRBV9 and J usage is TRBJ1-1; the D gene is possibly TRBD1 (5 bases). Germline CDR1 and CDR2: SGDLS and YYNGEE. The CDR3 runs 15 residues. With 0 bases removed from V and 0 bases from J, the gap between germline ends came to 9 bases. Here the CDR3 reads CASSVDPTVNTEAFF. As DNA, the CDR3 is TGTGCCAGCAGCGTAGACCCGACAGTGAACACTGAAGCTTTCTTT.

V gene TRBV7-9 combines with J gene TRBJ1-5; D unresolved. The length of the CDR3 is 17 residues. Deletions cut 4 bases from V and 0 bases from J, with 16 bases between. The germline CDR1 and CDR2 sequences are SEHNR and FQNEAQ (reference sequence). CDR3 region: CASSSSSLVISNQPQHF. In DNA, the CDR3 is TGTGCCAGCAGCTCGAGTTCACTGGTTATTAGCAATCAGCCCCAGCATTTT.

The CDR3 is CASSLGNSYEQYF. The CDR3 coding sequence is TGTGCCAGCAGCCTGGGCAACTCCTACGAGCAGTACTTC. The chain employs TRBV7-2 and TRBJ2-7; D is unresolved. Germline V CDR1 and CDR2: SGHTA, FQGNSA. The CDR3 length is 13 residues. V was trimmed by 5 bases and J by 0 bases, leaving 8 bases between them.

This clone was found once. V usage is TRBV2 and J usage is TRBJ2-7; 10 nucleotides match TRBD2. This CDR3 has 15 residues. The germline V gene encodes CDR1 SNHLY and CDR2 FYNNEI. Trimming removed 7 bases from V and 3 bases from J; junction bases left unmatched: 9. The CDR3 sequence is CASIPGTSAYYEQYF. Written as DNA, the CDR3 is TGTGCCAGCATACCCGGGACTAGCGCGTACTACGAGCAGTACTTC.

The J gene is TRBJ2-6, the V gene TRBV15; D ambiguous. This CDR3 contains 16 residues. Per the germline V gene, CDR1 is LNHNV and CDR2 is YYDKDF (reference sequence). V lost 0 bases and J 2 bases, leaving 8 bases between the germline ends. CDR3 protein: CATSRELATGANVLTF. CDR3 nucleotide sequence: TGTGCCACCAGCAGAGAATTGGCAACTGGGGCCAACGTCCTGACTTTC. The variable domain in full, with the rest retrieved from reference TRBV15 and TRBJ2-6, is DAMVIQNPRYQVTQFGKPVTLSCSQTLNHNVMYWYQQKSSQAPKLLFHYYDKDFNNEADTPDNFQSRRPNTSFCFLDIRSPGLGDTAMYLCATSRELATGANVLTFGAGSRLTVL.

The CDR3 nucleotides read TGTGCCAGCAGCGTTTACATGAACACTGAAGCTTTCTTT. Amino acid sequence: CASSVYMNTEAFF. The V call is TRBV9, the J call TRBJ1-1; D unresolved. The CDR3 covers 13 residues. CDR1 and CDR2 from the germline V gene are SGDLS and YYNGEE. V lost 2 bases, J lost 0 bases, and 5 bases lay in between.

The chain is built from TRBV2 and TRBJ2-5; the match to TRBD2 covers 8 bases. The CDR3 covers 16 residues. V gave up 3 bases and J gave up 3 bases; unmatched junction bases: 9. Germline V gives CDR1 SNHLY, CDR2 FYNNEI. The CDR3 DNA follows: TGTGCCAGCAGTGATATAACCGGGACTAGAAAAGAGACCCAGTACTTC. Translated, it gives CASSDITGTRKETQYF. The variable domain in full, completed from reference TRBV2 and TRBJ2-5, reads EPEVTQTPSHQVTQMGQEVILRCVPISNHLYFYWYRQILGQKVEFLVSFYNNEISEKSEIFDDQFSVERPDGSNFTLKIRSTKLEDSAMYFCASSDITGTRKETQYFGPGTRLLVL.

The chain couples TRBV9 to TRBJ2-2, with D tentatively TRBD2 (5 bases). V was clipped by 2 bases and J by 0 bases, with 11 bases between them. CDR1 and CDR2 (germline): SGDLS, YYNGEE. This CDR3 has 16 amino acids. This CDR3 is CASSVPSGANTGELFF. CDR3 DNA sequence: TGTGCCAGCAGCGTTCCCAGCGGCGCGAACACCGGGGAGCTGTTTTTT. Complete variable domain (other parts from reference TRBV9 and TRBJ2-2): DSGVTQTPKHLITATGQRVTLRCSPRSGDLSVYWYQQSLDQGLQFLIQYYNGEERAKGNILERFSAQQFPDLHSELNLSSLELGDSALYFCASSVPSGANTGELFFGEGSRLTVL.

This sequence joins TRBV4-1 and TRBJ1-4, with TRBD1 matching 8 bases. V trimming: 1 base; J trimming: 6 bases; junction bases outside the gene matches: 4. Germline CDR1 is MGHRA and CDR2 is YSYEKL. This CDR3 is 15 amino acids long. This chain's CDR3 is CASSQVSGGDEKLFF. As DNA, the CDR3 is TGCGCCAGCAGCCAAGTTTCAGGGGGCGATGAAAAACTGTTTTTT.

The J gene is TRBJ2-1, the V gene TRBV25-1; TRBD2 might be the D (5 bases). The germline CDR1 and CDR2 sequences are MGHDK and SYGVNS. V lost 4 bases and J 0 bases, leaving 10 bases between the germline ends. This CDR3 is 15 amino acids long. The CDR3 DNA sequence: TGTGCCAGCAGTGGCGGGCAGAGCTCCTACAATGAGCAGTTCTTC. Protein sequence: CASSGGQSSYNEQFF.

The J gene is TRBJ2-2, the V gene TRBV9, with 15 bases lining up with TRBD2. The CDR3 runs to 18 residues. From germline, CDR1 is SGDLS and CDR2 YYNGEE. V lost 4 bases to trimming and J lost 4 bases; unmatched junction nucleotides: 8. The CDR3 region is CASSPRGLAGGATGELFF. The CDR3 bases are TGTGCCAGCAGCCCCCGAGGACTAGCGGGAGGGGCCACCGGGGAGCTGTTTTTT.

This clone was observed a single time. V and J are TRBV12-1 and TRBJ1-1. TRBV12-1 is a known pseudogene. This CDR3 is built from 13 residues. The CDR3 DNA sequence: TGTGCCAGCAGGCCGAATCGGGGGGCGAGAAATTTCTTT. It is translated as CASRPNRGARNFF.

The chain recombines TRBV4-1 with TRBJ2-1; D unresolved. Germline CDR1 MGHRA, CDR2 YSYEKL. This CDR3 is built from 15 residues. V was trimmed by 0 bases and J by 0 bases, leaving 6 bases between them. The chain's CDR3 is CASSQESGSYNEQFF. The CDR3 nucleotides read TGCGCCAGCAGCCAAGAGTCGGGCTCCTACAATGAGCAGTTCTTC.

The chain recombines TRBV6-6 with TRBJ2-7, with 8 bases matching TRBD1. V shed 6 bases, J shed 3 bases, and the junction held 10 bases outside the gene matches. CDR1 and CDR2 (germline): MNHNY, SVGAGI (reference sequence). This CDR3 region has 15 residues. The CDR3 DNA follows: TGTGCCAGCAGGAGCGACCGGGACAGGAGCTACGAGCAGTACTTC. Protein: CASRSDRDRSYEQYF.

J is TRBJ1-3 and V is TRBV5-4; no clear D. CDR3 size: 14 residues. V was trimmed by 5 bases and J by 1 base, leaving 10 bases between them. Germline V CDR1 and CDR2: SGHNT, YYREEE (reference sequence). In DNA form, the CDR3 reads TGTGCCAGCAGGCCCGAGGATTCTGGAAACACCATATATTTT. Its translation: CASRPEDSGNTIYF.

This clone was recorded only once. V and J are TRBV5-6 and TRBJ1-4, with TRBD1 matching 7 bases. V lost 4 bases, J lost 3 bases, and 12 bases stayed unmatched. Germline CDR1 and CDR2: SGHDT and YYEEEE. This CDR3 contains 17 residues. DNA of the CDR3: TGTGCCAGCAGCACTGACTCCGGGACAGCTTCTAATGAAAAACTGTTTTTT. Amino acid sequence: CASSTDSGTASNEKLFF.